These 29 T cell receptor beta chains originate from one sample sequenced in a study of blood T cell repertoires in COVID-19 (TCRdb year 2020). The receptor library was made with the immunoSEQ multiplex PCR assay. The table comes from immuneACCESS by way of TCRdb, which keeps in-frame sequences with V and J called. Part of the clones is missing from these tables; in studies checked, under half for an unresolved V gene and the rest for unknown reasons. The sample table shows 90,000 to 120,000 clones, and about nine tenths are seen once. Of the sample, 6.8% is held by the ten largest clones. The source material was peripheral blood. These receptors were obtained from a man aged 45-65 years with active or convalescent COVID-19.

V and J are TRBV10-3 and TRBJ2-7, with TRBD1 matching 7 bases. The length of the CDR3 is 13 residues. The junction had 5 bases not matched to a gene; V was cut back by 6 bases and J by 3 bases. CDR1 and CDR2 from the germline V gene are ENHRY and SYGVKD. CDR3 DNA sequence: TGTGCCATCAGGTCGACAGGGAACTACGAGCAGTACTTC. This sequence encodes CAIRSTGNYEQYF.

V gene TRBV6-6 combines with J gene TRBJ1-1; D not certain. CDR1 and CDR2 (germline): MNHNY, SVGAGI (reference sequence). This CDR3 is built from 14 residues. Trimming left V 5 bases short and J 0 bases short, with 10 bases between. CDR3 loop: CASSSTVLNTEAFF. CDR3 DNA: TGTGCCAGCAGTAGCACAGTATTGAACACTGAAGCTTTCTTT.

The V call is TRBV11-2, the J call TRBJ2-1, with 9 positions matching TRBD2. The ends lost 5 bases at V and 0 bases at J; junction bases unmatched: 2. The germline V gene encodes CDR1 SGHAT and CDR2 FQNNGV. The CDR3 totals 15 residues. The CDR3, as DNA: TGTGCCAGCAGCGTTAGCGGGAGCTCCTACAATGAGCAGTTCTTC. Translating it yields CASSVSGSSYNEQFF.

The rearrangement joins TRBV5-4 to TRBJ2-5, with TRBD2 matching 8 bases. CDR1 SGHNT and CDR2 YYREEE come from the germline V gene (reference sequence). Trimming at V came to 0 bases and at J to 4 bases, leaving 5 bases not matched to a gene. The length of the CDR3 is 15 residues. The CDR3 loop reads CASSLGAGDRETQYF. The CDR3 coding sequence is TGTGCCAGCAGCTTGGGAGCGGGAGATAGAGAGACCCAGTACTTC.

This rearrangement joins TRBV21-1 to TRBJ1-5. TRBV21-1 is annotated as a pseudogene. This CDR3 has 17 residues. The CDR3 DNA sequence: TGTGCCAGCAGCAAAGAGGCGGGGCTGGGGCGCAATCAGCCCCAGCATTTT. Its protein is CASSKEAGLGRNQPQHF.

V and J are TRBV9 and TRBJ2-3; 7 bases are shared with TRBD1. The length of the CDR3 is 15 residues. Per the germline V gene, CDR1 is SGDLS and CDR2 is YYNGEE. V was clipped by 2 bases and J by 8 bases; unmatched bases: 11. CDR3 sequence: CASSVETGAYITQYF. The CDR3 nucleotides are TGTGCCAGCAGCGTCGAAACAGGGGCCTACATTACGCAGTATTTT.

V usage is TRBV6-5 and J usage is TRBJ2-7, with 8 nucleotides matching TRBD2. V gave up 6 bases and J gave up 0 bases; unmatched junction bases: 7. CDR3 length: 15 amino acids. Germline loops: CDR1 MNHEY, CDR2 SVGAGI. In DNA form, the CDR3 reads TGTGCCAGCAGCAGGACTAGCCTGAGCTCCTACGAGCAGTACTTC. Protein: CASSRTSLSSYEQYF.

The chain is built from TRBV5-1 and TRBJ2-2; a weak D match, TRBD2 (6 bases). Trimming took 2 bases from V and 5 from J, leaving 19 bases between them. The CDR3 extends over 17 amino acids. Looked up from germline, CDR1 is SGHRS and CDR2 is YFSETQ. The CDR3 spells CASSFYLSRRETGELFF. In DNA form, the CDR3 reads TGCGCCAGCAGCTTTTACTTGAGTCGTCGGGAGACCGGGGAGCTGTTTTTT.

The CDR3, as DNA: TGCGCCAGCAGCCACACTCAGGGGGAGTACACTGAAGCTTTCTTT. Its translation: CASSHTQGEYTEAFF. This rearrangement joins TRBV4-1 to TRBJ1-1; 7 positions agree with TRBD1. V dropped 3 bases and J dropped 3; count of bases not matched to a gene: 7. This CDR3 is built from 15 residues. Germline CDR1 and CDR2: MGHRA and YSYEKL.

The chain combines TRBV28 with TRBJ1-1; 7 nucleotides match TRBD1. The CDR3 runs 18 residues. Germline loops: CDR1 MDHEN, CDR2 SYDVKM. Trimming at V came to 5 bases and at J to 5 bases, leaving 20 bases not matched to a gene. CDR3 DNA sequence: TGTGCCAGCAGTCCATGGTCGGTGCACAGGGGCGGTTGGACTGAAGCTTTCTTT. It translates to CASSPWSVHRGGWTEAFF.

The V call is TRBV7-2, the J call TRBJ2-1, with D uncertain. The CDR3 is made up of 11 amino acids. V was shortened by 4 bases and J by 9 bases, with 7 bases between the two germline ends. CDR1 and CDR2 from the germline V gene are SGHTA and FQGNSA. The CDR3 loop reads CASSSIGEQFF. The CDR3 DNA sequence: TGTGCCAGCAGCTCCATCGGTGAGCAGTTCTTC. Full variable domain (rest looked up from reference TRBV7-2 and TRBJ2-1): GAGVSQSPSNKVTEKGKDVELRCDPISGHTALYWYRQSLGQGLEFLIYFQGNSAPDKSGLPSDRFSAERTGGSVSTLTIQRTQQEDSAVYLCASSSIGEQFFGPGTRLTVL.

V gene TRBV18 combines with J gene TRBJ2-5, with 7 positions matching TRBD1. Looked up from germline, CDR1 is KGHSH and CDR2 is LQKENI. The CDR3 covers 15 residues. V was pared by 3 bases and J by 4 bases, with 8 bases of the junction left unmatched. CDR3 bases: TGTGCCAGCTCACCCTACAGGGGTGTTGGAGAGACCCAGTACTTC. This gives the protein CASSPYRGVGETQYF.

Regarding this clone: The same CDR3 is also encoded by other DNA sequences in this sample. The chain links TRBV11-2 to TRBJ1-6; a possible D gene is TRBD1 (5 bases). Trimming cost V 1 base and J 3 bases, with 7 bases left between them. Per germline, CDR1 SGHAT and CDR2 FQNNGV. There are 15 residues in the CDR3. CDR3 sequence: CASSLGQGYNSPLHF. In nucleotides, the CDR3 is TGTGCCAGCAGCTTAGGCCAGGGCTATAATTCACCCCTCCACTTT.

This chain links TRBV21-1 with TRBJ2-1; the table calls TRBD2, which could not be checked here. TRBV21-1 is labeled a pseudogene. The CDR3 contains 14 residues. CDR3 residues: CASPRRGDYNEQFF. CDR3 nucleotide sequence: TGTGCCAGCCCCCGGCGGGGGGATTACAATGAGCAGTTCTTC.

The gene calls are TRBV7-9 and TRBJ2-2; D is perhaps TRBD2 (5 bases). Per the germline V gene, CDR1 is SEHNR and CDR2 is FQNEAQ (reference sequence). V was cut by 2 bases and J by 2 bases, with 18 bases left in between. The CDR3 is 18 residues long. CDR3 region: CASSLWGTGGENTGELFF. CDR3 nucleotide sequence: TGTGCCAGCAGCTTATGGGGAACCGGAGGTGAAAACACCGGGGAGCTGTTTTTT. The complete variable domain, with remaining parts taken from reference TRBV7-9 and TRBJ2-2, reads DTGVSQNPRHKITKRGQNVTFRCDPISEHNRLYWYRQTLGQGPEFLTYFQNEAQLEKSRLLSDRFSAERPKGSFSTLEIQRTEQGDSAMYLCASSLWGTGGENTGELFFGEGSRLTVL.

In nucleotides, the CDR3 is TGTGCCAGCAGGGACACGGGGGTCTATGGCTACACCTTC. Translation gives CASRDTGVYGYTF. The chain combines TRBV2 with TRBJ1-2, with D possibly being TRBD1 (5 bases). CDR3 length: 13 residues. V shed 6 bases and J shed 4 bases, with 12 bases lying between them. Germline loops: CDR1 SNHLY, CDR2 FYNNEI. Combining the CDR3 with reference TRBV2 and TRBJ1-2 gives the whole variable domain EPEVTQTPSHQVTQMGQEVILRCVPISNHLYFYWYRQILGQKVEFLVSFYNNEISEKSEIFDDQFSVERPDGSNFTLKIRSTKLEDSAMYFCASRDTGVYGYTFGSGTRLTVV.

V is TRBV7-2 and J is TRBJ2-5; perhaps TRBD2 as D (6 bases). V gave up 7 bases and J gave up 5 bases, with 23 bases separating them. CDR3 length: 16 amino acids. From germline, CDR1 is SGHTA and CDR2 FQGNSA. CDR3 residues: CASTPDRTGVGETQYF. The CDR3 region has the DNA TGTGCCAGCACCCCAGATCGGACGGGAGTTGGGGAGACCCAGTACTTC.

CDR3 region: CSVEDPGQGALNEQFF. CDR3 nucleotides: TGCAGCGTTGAAGATCCGGGACAGGGGGCGCTAAATGAGCAGTTCTTC. The chain carries TRBV29-1 and TRBJ2-1; TRBD1 aligns across 12 bases. Per the germline V gene, CDR1 is SQVTM and CDR2 is ANQGSEA. The CDR3 consists of 16 residues. The V gene end was trimmed by 0 bases and the J gene end by 7 bases; junction bases not matched to a gene: 7.

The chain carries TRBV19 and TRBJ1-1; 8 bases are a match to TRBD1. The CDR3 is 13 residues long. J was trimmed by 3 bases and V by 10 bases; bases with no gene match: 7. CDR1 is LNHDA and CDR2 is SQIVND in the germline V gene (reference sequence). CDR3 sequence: CAIKGQGYTEAFF. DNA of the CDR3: TGTGCCATAAAAGGACAGGGCTACACTGAAGCTTTCTTT.

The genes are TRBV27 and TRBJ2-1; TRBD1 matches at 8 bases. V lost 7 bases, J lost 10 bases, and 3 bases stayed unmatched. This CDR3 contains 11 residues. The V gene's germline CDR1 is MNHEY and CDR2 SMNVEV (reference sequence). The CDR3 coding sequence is TGTGCCAGCACCAGGGGGCGAGAGCAGTTCTTC. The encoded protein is CASTRGREQFF.

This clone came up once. The CDR3 here is CSAGGTLSGGQPQHF. CDR3 in DNA: TGCAGTGCTGGTGGGACTCTGAGTGGAGGGCAGCCCCAGCATTTT. The V call is TRBV20-1, the J call TRBJ1-5; possibly TRBD1 for D (5 bases). V was trimmed by 5 bases and J by 7 bases, leaving 21 bases between them. This CDR3 is built from 15 residues. CDR1 and CDR2 (germline): DFQATT, SNEGSKA (reference sequence).

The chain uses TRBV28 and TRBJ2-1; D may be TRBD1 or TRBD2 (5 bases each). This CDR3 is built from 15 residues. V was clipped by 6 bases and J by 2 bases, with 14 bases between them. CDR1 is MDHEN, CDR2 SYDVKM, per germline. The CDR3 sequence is CASRLQELAYNEQFF. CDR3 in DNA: TGTGCCAGCAGATTACAGGAACTAGCCTACAATGAGCAGTTCTTC.

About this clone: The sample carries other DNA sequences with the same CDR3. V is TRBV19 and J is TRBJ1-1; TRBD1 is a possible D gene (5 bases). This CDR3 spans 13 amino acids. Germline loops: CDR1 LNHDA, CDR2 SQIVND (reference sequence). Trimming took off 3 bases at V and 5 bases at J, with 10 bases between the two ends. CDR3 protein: CASSIQGWTEAFF. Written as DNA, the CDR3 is TGTGCCAGTAGTATTCAGGGATGGACTGAAGCTTTCTTT.

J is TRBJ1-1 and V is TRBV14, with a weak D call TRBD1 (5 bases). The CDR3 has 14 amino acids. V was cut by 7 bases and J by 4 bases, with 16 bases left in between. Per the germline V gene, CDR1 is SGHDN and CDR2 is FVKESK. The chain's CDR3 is CASNQYVRGTEAFF. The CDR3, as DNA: TGTGCCAGCAACCAGTATGTAAGGGGCACTGAAGCTTTCTTT.

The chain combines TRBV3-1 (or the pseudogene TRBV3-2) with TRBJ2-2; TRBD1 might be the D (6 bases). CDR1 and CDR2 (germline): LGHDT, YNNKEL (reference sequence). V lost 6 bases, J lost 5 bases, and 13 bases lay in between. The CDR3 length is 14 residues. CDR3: CASSRNTGTGELFF. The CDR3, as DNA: TGTGCCAGCAGTCGTAACACAGGGACCGGGGAGCTGTTTTTT.

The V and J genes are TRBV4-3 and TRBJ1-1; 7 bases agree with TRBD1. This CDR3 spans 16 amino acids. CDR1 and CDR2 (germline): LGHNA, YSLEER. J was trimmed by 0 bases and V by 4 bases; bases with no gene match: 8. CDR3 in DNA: TGCGCCAGCAGCCCATCGATCGGGACAGTGAACACTGAAGCTTTCTTT. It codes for CASSPSIGTVNTEAFF.

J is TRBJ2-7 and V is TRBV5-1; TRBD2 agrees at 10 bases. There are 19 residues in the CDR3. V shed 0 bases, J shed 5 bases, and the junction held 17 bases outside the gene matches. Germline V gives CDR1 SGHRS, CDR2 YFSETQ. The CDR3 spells CASSLGATSGPGEPNEQYF. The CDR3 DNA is TGCGCCAGCAGCTTGGGTGCGACTAGCGGGCCCGGGGAACCTAACGAGCAGTACTTC.

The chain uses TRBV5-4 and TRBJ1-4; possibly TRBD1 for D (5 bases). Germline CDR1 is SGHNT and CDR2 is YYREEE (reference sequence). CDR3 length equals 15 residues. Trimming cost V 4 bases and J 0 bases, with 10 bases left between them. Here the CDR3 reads CASSPTVATNEKLFF. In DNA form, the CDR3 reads TGTGCCAGCAGCCCGACAGTTGCAACTAATGAAAAACTGTTTTTT.

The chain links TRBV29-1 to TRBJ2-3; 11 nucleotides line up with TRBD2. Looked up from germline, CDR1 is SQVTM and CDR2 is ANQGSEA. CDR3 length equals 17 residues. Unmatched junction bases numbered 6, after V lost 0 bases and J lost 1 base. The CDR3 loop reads CSVEDPLAGGGTDTQYF. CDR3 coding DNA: TGCAGCGTTGAAGATCCCTTAGCGGGAGGGGGCACAGATACGCAGTATTTT.